This entry lists 28 T cell receptor beta chains sequenced from one sample in a study of blood T cell repertoires in COVID-19. Repertoires were generated with immunoSEQ multiplex PCR, while TCRdb's copy carries only in-frame clones and drops some. The sample holds 150,000 or so clones; 84% are singletons and the top ten take roughly 8%. Sequencing was carried out using PBMCs or T cells enriched from blood (not recorded which). The receptors derive from a woman between 50 and 59 years old who had recovered from COVID-19.

The gene calls are TRBV6-2 or TRBV6-3 and TRBJ1-2; 8 bases align to TRBD1. The CDR3 contains 14 residues. With V trimmed by 6 bases and J by 4 bases, 7 bases remained unmatched. Germline CDR1 is MNHEY and CDR2 is SVGEGT. The CDR3 loop is CASSLGTGLYGYTF. CDR3 DNA sequence: TGTGCCAGCAGCCTTGGGACAGGTCTCTATGGCTACACCTTC.

The V and J genes are TRBV7-9 and TRBJ1-2, with D unresolved. CDR1 and CDR2 (germline): SEHNR, FQNEAQ (reference sequence). The CDR3 loop spans 15 amino acids. V lost 5 bases, J lost 0 bases, and 13 bases lay in between. Here the CDR3 reads CASSPTELPNYGYTF. The CDR3 DNA sequence: TGTGCCAGCAGCCCAACAGAGCTTCCTAACTATGGCTACACCTTC.

The CDR3 is CASSFKAAVTGANVLTF. CDR3 DNA sequence: TGTGCCAGCAGTTTTAAGGCCGCGGTAACTGGGGCCAACGTCCTGACTTTC. This chain joins TRBV27 and TRBJ2-6; D not resolved. The germline V and J ends were trimmed by 3 bases and 2 bases, with 14 bases remaining between them. CDR1 and CDR2 (germline): MNHEY, SMNVEV (reference sequence). The CDR3 consists of 17 residues.

The genes are TRBV28 and TRBJ2-7; TRBD1 matches at 7 bases. The CDR3 extends over 14 amino acids. With 5 bases clipped from V and 2 bases from J, the junction kept 6 bases outside the gene matches. Per the germline V gene, CDR1 is MDHEN and CDR2 is SYDVKM. CDR3 protein: CASSITGVPYEQYF. As DNA, the CDR3 is TGTGCCAGCAGTATAACAGGGGTTCCCTACGAGCAGTACTTC. The variable domain in full, completed from reference TRBV28 and TRBJ2-7, reads DVKVTQSSRYLVKRTGEKVFLECVQDMDHENMFWYRQDPGLGLRLIYFSYDVKMKEKGDIPEGYSVSREKKERFSLILESASTNQTSMYLCASSITGVPYEQYFGPGTRLTVT.

This CDR3 reads CASSNSGGHSQPQHF. CDR3 nucleotide sequence: TGTGCCAGCAGTAACAGCGGGGGCCATAGTCAGCCCCAGCATTTT. The rearrangement links TRBV25-1 to TRBJ1-5; D might be TRBD1 (6 bases). This CDR3 region has 15 residues. CDR1 is MGHDK and CDR2 is SYGVNS in the germline V gene. Deletions cut 5 bases from V and 6 bases from J, with 17 bases between.

The chain uses TRBV28 and TRBJ1-5; unclear D gene. Germline V gene lookup returns CDR1 MDHEN and CDR2 SYDVKM. V was shortened by 7 bases and J by 2 bases, with 15 bases between the two germline ends. CDR3 length: 15 amino acids. The CDR3 bases are TGTGCCAGCAATTCTATGAAGAGGGGCAATCAGCCCCAGCATTTT. It encodes CASNSMKRGNQPQHF. The whole variable domain, remainder taken from reference TRBV28 and TRBJ1-5, is DVKVTQSSRYLVKRTGEKVFLECVQDMDHENMFWYRQDPGLGLRLIYFSYDVKMKEKGDIPEGYSVSREKKERFSLILESASTNQTSMYLCASNSMKRGNQPQHFGDGTRLSIL.

The chain has TRBV6-6 and TRBJ2-7; a weak D match, TRBD2 (5 bases). CDR3 length: 13 amino acids. Germline V lookup: CDR1 MNHNY, CDR2 SVGAGI (reference sequence). Trimming shortened V by 2 bases and J by 3 bases, and 8 bases separated the two germline ends. CDR3 sequence: CASSYRGLYEQYF. Written as DNA, the CDR3 is TGTGCCAGCAGTTACAGAGGACTCTACGAGCAGTACTTC.

Written as DNA, the CDR3 is TGCAGTGCTGAGATCTACAATGAGCAGTTCTTC. It translates to CSAEIYNEQFF. The chain uses TRBV20-1 and TRBJ2-1, with unresolved D. This CDR3 comprises 11 residues. Trimming shortened V by 5 bases and J by 3 bases, and 5 bases separated the two germline ends. The V gene's germline CDR1 is DFQATT and CDR2 SNEGSKA (reference sequence).

This clone was seen only once. The chain uses TRBV9 and TRBJ1-2, with TRBD1 matching over 7 bases. This CDR3 is 15 amino acids long. With V trimmed by 4 bases and J by 0 bases, 6 bases remained unmatched. Germline lookup yields CDR1 SGDLS and CDR2 YYNGEE. The CDR3 DNA follows: TGTGCCAGCAGCTCAAGGGACAGACCTAACTATGGCTACACCTTC. As protein: CASSSRDRPNYGYTF.

This chain uses TRBV5-4 with TRBJ1-6, with D uncertain. Trimming took 1 base from V and 12 from J, leaving 8 bases between them. This CDR3 comprises 12 residues. Germline-derived CDR1 and CDR2 are SGHNT and YYREEE (reference sequence). As DNA, the CDR3 is TGTGCCAGCAGCTTGCTGGGCGAACCCCTCCACTTT. It specifies CASSLLGEPLHF.

Written as DNA, the CDR3 is TGTGCCAGCAGCCAAGACTTGGAAGGAGCAGGGGGGGAGCAGTACTTC. Its translation: CASSQDLEGAGGEQYF. The chain is built from TRBV4-2 and TRBJ2-7; D perhaps matches TRBD1 (7 bases). Trimming removed 0 bases at V and 7 bases at J, with 19 bases between. CDR3 length: 16 residues. The germline CDR1 and CDR2 sequences are LGHNA and YNFKEQ.

V is TRBV5-4 and J is TRBJ2-2; 7 bases match TRBD1. J gave up 6 bases and V 5 bases, and 4 bases lay outside the gene matches. The CDR3 has 13 residues. Germline V gives CDR1 SGHNT, CDR2 YYREEE (reference sequence). The CDR3 here is CASRNQGAGELFF. DNA of the CDR3: TGTGCCAGCAGGAACCAGGGGGCCGGGGAGCTGTTTTTT.

The rearrangement uses TRBV20-1 and TRBJ2-5; 10 positions match TRBD2. The germline V gene has CDR1 DFQATT and CDR2 SNEGSKA (reference sequence). The CDR3 is 13 residues long. V trimming: 3 bases; J trimming: 10 bases; junction bases outside the gene matches: 8. The CDR3 reads CSASPSGSSHQYF. CDR3 DNA sequence: TGCAGTGCTAGTCCTAGCGGGAGTTCACACCAGTACTTC.

The chain couples TRBV19 to TRBJ2-2; D gene uncertain. From germline, CDR1 is LNHDA and CDR2 SQIVND (reference sequence). The CDR3 consists of 11 residues. V lost 5 bases to trimming and J lost 5 bases, with 3 bases between them. The DNA of the CDR3 is TGTGCCAGTAGTCAGACCGGGGAGCTGTTTTTT. Protein: CASSQTGELFF. The entire variable domain, with the rest obtained from reference TRBV19 and TRBJ2-2, is as follows: DGGITQSPKYLFRKEGQNVTLSCEQNLNHDAMYWYRQDPGQGLRLIYYSQIVNDFQKGDIAEGYSVSREKKESFPLTVTSAQKNPTAFYLCASSQTGELFFGEGSRLTVL.

The rearrangement joins TRBV7-9 to TRBJ1-2, with 7 positions matching TRBD1. Trimming removed 7 bases from V and 2 bases from J; junction bases left unmatched: 4. The V gene's germline CDR1 is SEHNR and CDR2 FQNEAQ (reference sequence). CDR3 length equals 13 residues. CDR3 in amino acids: CASTAGGNYGYTF. Written as DNA, the CDR3 is TGTGCCAGCACGGCAGGGGGGAACTATGGCTACACCTTC.

This chain uses TRBV19 with TRBJ2-7; TRBD2 matches 9 bases. J was trimmed by 3 bases and V by 1 base; bases with no gene match: 1. Germline V lookup: CDR1 LNHDA, CDR2 SQIVND (reference sequence). The CDR3 has 14 residues. CDR3 protein: CASSIGLADYEQYF. The CDR3 DNA is TGTGCCAGTAGTATAGGACTAGCGGACTACGAGCAGTACTTC.

The gene calls are TRBV28 and TRBJ2-3, with a weak D call TRBD2 (6 bases). V dropped 5 bases and J dropped 0 bases, with 12 bases sitting between them. The CDR3 has 15 residues. CDR1 MDHEN and CDR2 SYDVKM come from the germline V gene. The CDR3, as DNA: TGTGCCAGCAGTCCTAGCGTCCCTAGCACAGATACGCAGTATTTT. This codes for CASSPSVPSTDTQYF.

This clone was found once. V and J are TRBV5-1 and TRBJ2-1; tentative D call: TRBD2 (6 bases). The germline V and J ends were trimmed by 2 bases and 6 bases, with 15 bases remaining between them. This CDR3 is built from 15 residues. CDR1 is SGHRS, CDR2 YFSETQ, per germline. This CDR3 reads CASSFEGGGVNEQFF. Written as DNA, the CDR3 is TGCGCCAGCAGCTTTGAAGGAGGAGGGGTCAATGAGCAGTTCTTC. Full variable domain (remainder filled in from reference TRBV5-1 and TRBJ2-1): KAGVTQTPRYLIKTRGQQVTLSCSPISGHRSVSWYQQTPGQGLQFLFEYFSETQRNKGNFPGRFSGRQFSNSRSEMNVSTLELGDSALYLCASSFEGGGVNEQFFGPGTRLTVL.

The chain uses TRBV2 and TRBJ2-7; 7 nucleotides line up with TRBD1. Germline lookup yields CDR1 SNHLY and CDR2 FYNNEI. The CDR3 has 14 residues. J lost 5 bases, V lost 0 bases, and 4 bases had no gene match. The CDR3 reads CASSEAQGLHEQYF. DNA for the CDR3: TGTGCCAGCAGTGAAGCACAGGGGTTGCACGAGCAGTACTTC.

DNA of the CDR3: TGTGCCAGTAGAGACGGGGGGGGTTCAGATACGCAGTATTTT. Amino acid sequence: CASRDGGGSDTQYF. The chain joins TRBV19 to TRBJ2-3; 8 bases map to TRBD2. The CDR3 is 14 residues long. Germline V gene sequence: CDR1 LNHDA, CDR2 SQIVND (reference sequence). Trimming cost V 6 bases and J 4 bases; bases outside gene matches: 6.

Only a few counts were recorded for this clone. The rearrangement joins TRBV6-5 to TRBJ2-1; 12 bases fit TRBD1. After removal of 9 bases from V and 13 bases from J, the junction contained 13 bases not matched to a gene. The CDR3 covers 14 residues. Germline CDR1 is MNHEY and CDR2 is SVGAGI. CDR3 sequence: CASTLLGTGGFQFF. CDR3 nucleotide sequence: TGTGCCAGTACGTTACTTGGGACAGGGGGCTTTCAGTTCTTC.

The gene calls are TRBV9 and TRBJ2-7; D remains ambiguous. The CDR3 has 16 residues. The germline CDR1 and CDR2 sequences are SGDLS and YYNGEE. V was trimmed by 0 bases and J by 0 bases, leaving 13 bases between them. CDR3 region: CASSVGLSGASYEQYF. The DNA for the CDR3 is TGTGCCAGCAGCGTAGGCCTCAGTGGTGCCTCCTACGAGCAGTACTTC.

This chain connects TRBV28 to TRBJ1-2, with D unresolved. The ends were cut back, 4 bases at V and 3 bases at J, with 9 bases in the middle. The CDR3 spans 13 residues. Germline V gene data show CDR1 as MDHEN and CDR2 as SYDVKM. The CDR3 loop is CASSSQNYYGYTF. CDR3 DNA: TGTGCCAGCAGTTCACAGAACTACTATGGCTACACCTTC.

This rearrangement joins TRBV28 to TRBJ2-7; TRBD1 might be the D (6 bases). V dropped 4 bases and J dropped 3 bases, with 13 bases sitting between them. The germline V gene has CDR1 MDHEN and CDR2 SYDVKM. This CDR3 is 14 amino acids long. CDR3 bases: TGTGCCAGCAGTTCACCGGGACAACTCTACGAGCAGTACTTC. Translation: CASSSPGQLYEQYF.

The V and J genes are TRBV13 and TRBJ2-5, with 10 bases fitting TRBD2. The CDR3 spans 15 residues. The germline V gene encodes CDR1 PRHDT and CDR2 FYEKMQ (reference sequence). With 0 bases clipped from V and 11 bases from J, the junction kept 9 bases outside the gene matches. The CDR3 coding sequence is TGTGCCAGCAGCTTAGGCGTAGCGGGGGGACCAATGCAGTACTTC. This encodes CASSLGVAGGPMQYF.

V and J are TRBV9 and TRBJ1-1, with D perhaps TRBD1 (6 bases). The CDR3 totals 14 residues. The germline CDR1 and CDR2 sequences are SGDLS and YYNGEE. The V and J ends lost 2 bases and 0 bases respectively, with 8 bases between them. The CDR3 region is CASSVDSMNTEAFF. DNA of the CDR3: TGTGCCAGCAGCGTGGACAGCATGAACACTGAAGCTTTCTTT.

The V gene is TRBV9, the J gene TRBJ1-2; 11 bases are shared with TRBD1. Germline CDR1 SGDLS, CDR2 YYNGEE. The J segment lost 6 bases and the V segment lost 1 base, leaving 8 bases of the junction unmatched. The CDR3 totals 16 residues. In nucleotides, the CDR3 is TGTGCCAGCAGCGTATGGGACAGGGGGAGTAGTAATGGCTACACCTTC. This encodes CASSVWDRGSSNGYTF.

This clone appeared once. This rearrangement joins TRBV19 to TRBJ2-7, with 9 bases aligning to TRBD1. Losses at the gene ends were 6 bases for V and 2 bases for J; bases not matched to a gene: 2. Germline V gives CDR1 LNHDA, CDR2 SQIVND (reference sequence). This CDR3 spans 13 amino acids. CDR3 sequence: CASRRTGAYEQYF. CDR3 bases: TGTGCCAGTAGGAGGACAGGGGCCTACGAGCAGTACTTC.